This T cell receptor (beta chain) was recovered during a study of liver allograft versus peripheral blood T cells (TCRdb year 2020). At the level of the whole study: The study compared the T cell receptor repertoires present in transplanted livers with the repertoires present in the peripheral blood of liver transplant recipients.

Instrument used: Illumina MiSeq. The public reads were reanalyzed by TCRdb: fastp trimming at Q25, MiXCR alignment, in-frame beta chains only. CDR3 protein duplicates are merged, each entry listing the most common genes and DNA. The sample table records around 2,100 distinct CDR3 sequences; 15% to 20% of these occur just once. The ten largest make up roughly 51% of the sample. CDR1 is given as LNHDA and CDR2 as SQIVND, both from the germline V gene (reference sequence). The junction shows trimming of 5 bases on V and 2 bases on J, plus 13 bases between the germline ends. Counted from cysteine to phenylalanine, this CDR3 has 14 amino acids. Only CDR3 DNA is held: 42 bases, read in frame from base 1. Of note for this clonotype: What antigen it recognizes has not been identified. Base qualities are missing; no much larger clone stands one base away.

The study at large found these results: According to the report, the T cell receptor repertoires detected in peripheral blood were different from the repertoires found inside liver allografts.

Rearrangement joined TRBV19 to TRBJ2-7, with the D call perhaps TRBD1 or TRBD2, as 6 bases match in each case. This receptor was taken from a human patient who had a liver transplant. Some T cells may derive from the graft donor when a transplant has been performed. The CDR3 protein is CASSDGGPTYEQYF. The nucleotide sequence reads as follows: TGTGCCAGTAGTGATGGGGGGCCAACCTACGAGCAGTACTTC.